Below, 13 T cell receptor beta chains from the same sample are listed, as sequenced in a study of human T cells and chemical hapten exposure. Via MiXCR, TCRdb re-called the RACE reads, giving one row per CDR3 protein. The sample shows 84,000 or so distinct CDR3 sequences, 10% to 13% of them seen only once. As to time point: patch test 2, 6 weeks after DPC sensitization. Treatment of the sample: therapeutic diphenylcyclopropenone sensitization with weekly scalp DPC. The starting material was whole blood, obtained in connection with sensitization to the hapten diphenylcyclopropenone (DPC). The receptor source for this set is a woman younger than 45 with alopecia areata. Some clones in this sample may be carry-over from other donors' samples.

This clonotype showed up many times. DNA for the CDR3: TGTGCCAGCTCACCTCCCGGGGGCAGGACTACCAATGAGCAGTTCTTC. Its translation: CASSPPGGRTTNEQFF. This sequence joins TRBV18 and TRBJ2-1; D tentatively reads TRBD1 or TRBD2 (6 bases each). V was clipped by 3 bases and J by 6 bases, with 18 bases between them. This CDR3 has 16 residues. The germline CDR1 and CDR2 sequences are KGHSH and LQKENI.

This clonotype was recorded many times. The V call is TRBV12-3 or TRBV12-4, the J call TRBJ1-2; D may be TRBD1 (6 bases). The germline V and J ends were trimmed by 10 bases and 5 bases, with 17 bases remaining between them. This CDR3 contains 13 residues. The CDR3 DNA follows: TGTGCCACCATACAGGGTCTGGGATATGGCTACACCTTC. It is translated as CATIQGLGYGYTF.

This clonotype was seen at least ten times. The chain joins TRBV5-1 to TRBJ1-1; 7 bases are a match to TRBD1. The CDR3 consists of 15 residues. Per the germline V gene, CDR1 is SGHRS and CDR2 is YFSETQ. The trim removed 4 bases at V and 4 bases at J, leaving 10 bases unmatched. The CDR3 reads CASSRGTEGSTEAFF. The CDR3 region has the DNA TGCGCCAGCAGCCGAGGGACAGAGGGGTCCACTGAAGCTTTCTTT. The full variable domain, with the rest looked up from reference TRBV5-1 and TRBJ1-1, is KAGVTQTPRYLIKTRGQQVTLSCSPISGHRSVSWYQQTPGQGLQFLFEYFSETQRNKGNFPGRFSGRQFSNSRSEMNVSTLELGDSALYLCASSRGTEGSTEAFFGQGTRLTVV.

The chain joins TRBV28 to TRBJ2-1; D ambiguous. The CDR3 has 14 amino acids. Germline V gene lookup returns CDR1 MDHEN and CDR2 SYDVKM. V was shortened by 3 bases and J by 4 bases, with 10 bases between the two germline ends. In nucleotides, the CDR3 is TGTGCCAGCAGTTTCTCGACCTCATACAATGAGCAGTTCTTC. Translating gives CASSFSTSYNEQFF.

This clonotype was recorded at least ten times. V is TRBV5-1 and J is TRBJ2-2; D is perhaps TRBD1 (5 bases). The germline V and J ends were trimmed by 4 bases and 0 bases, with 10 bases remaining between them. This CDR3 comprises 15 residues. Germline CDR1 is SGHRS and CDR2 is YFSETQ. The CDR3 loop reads CASSKIQANTGELFF. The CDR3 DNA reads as TGCGCCAGCAGCAAGATACAGGCGAACACCGGGGAGCTGTTTTTT.

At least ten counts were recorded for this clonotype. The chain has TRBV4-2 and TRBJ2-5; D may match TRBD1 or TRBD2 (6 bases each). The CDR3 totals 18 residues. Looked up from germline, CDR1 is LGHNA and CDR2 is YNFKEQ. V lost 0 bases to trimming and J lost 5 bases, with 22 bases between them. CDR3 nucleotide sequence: TGTGCCAGCAGCCAAGAGCCGATTGTAGGGGGGCGAACCGAGACCCAGTACTTC. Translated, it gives CASSQEPIVGGRTETQYF.

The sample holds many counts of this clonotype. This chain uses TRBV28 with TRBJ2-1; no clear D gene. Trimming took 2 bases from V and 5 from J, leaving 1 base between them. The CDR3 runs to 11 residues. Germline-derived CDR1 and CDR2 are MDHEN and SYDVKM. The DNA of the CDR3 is TGTGCCAGCAGTTTACACAATGAGCAGTTCTTC. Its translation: CASSLHNEQFF.

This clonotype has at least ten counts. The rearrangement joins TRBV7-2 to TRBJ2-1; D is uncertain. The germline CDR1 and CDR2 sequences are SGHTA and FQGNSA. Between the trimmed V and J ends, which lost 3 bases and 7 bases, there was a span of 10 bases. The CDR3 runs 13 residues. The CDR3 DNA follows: TGTGCCAGCAGCTTGGGCTTATCTAATGAGCAGTTCTTC. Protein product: CASSLGLSNEQFF.

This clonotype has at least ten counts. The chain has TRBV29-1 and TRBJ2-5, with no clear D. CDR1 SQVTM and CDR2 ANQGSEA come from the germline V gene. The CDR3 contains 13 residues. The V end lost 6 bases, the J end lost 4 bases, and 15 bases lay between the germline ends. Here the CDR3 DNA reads TGCAGCGTCCTAACATCATGGGGAGAGACCCAGTACTTC. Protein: CSVLTSWGETQYF.

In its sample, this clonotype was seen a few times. The CDR3 DNA reads TGTGCCAGCAGCTTTTCTAGCGCGTACAATGAGCAGTTCTTC. Translating gives CASSFSSAYNEQFF. J is TRBJ2-1 and V is TRBV7-9, with a weak D call TRBD2 (6 bases). The CDR3 spans 14 residues. Germline V lookup: CDR1 SEHNR, CDR2 FQNEAQ (reference sequence). V lost 3 bases to trimming and J lost 4 bases, with 10 bases between them.

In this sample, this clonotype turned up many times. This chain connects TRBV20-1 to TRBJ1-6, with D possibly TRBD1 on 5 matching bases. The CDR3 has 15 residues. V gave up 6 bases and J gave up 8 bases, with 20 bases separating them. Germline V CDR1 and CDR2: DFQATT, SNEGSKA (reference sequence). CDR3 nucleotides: TGCAGTGCCCTAGGACGGGGCGGATCATATTCACCCCTCCACTTT. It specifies CSALGRGGSYSPLHF.

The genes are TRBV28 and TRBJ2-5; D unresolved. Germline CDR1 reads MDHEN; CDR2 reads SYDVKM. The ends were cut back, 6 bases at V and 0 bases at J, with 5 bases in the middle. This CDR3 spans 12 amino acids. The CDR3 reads CASRNNQETQYF. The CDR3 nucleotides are TGTGCCAGCAGGAATAACCAAGAGACCCAGTACTTC.

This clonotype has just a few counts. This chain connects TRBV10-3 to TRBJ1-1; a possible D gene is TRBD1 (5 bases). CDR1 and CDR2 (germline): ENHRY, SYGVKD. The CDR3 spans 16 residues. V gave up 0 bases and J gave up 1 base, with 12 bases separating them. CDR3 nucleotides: TGTGCCATCAGTGAGTCTAGGTTGGGGGGGAACACTGAAGCTTTCTTT. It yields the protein CAISESRLGGNTEAFF.